The T cell receptor (beta chain) described here comes from a study of T cells in Graves' hyperthyroidism and ophthalmopathy. The CDR3 is 15 residues long. The V gene's germline CDR1 is SGHRS and CDR2 YFSETQ. V was pared by 0 bases and J by 0 bases, with 7 bases between. RNA transcripts served as the template for amplifying TCR beta CDR3 regions. The TCR CDR3 was amplified in a first-round RT-PCR using the HTBI primer set. From the multiplex PCR reads, TCRdb called clonotypes with MiXCR, one entry per CDR3 protein. Of hundreds of thousands of distinct CDR3 sequences in the sample, about 15% are singletons; the top ten hold 20% to 25%.

Sequencing input: blood. This TCR derives from a woman aged 25-40 years with Graves' hyperthyroidism. V usage is TRBV5-1 and J usage is TRBJ1-3; D uncertain. CDR3 nucleotide sequence: TGCGCCAGCAGCTTGGACCCCAACTCTGGAAACACCATATATTTT. Protein: CASSLDPNSGNTIYF.